This T cell receptor beta chain was sequenced in a study of vaccination and CD4 T cells after COVID-19. As concerns this clonotype: The antigen is undetermined.

The CDR3 sequence is 11 residues long. Trimming at V came to 7 bases and at J to 7 bases, leaving 3 bases not matched to a gene. Germline V lookup: CDR1 MNHNS, CDR2 SASEGT. The treatment was: approximately 11-day PBMC culture with coronavirus spike peptide pools or control peptides (ViraFEST assay). Researchers used the Oncomine TCR Beta short-read assay to sequence DNA from cultured CD4+ T cells. TCRdb re-derived calls from the PCR reads in MiXCR, one entry per CDR3 protein. Of roughly 14,000 distinct CDR3 sequences listed, 35% to 50% are singletons. This chain links TRBV6-1 with TRBJ1-2; 7 bases map to TRBD1. Specimen: CD4+ T cells from blood, cultured in vitro. The clonotype originates from a human donor who had recovered from COVID-19. The CDR3 region is CASMAGGGYTF. The DNA of the CDR3 is TGTGCCAGCATGGCAGGGGGTGGCTACACCTTC.